Below, one T cell receptor (beta chain) is given with its context. This entry belongs to a study of blood T cell repertoires in COVID-19. Study as a whole: Whether acute or convalescent, the COVID-19 samples came from the United States, Italy and Spain. PBMCs, B-cell-depleted T cells, or T cells provided the cDNA or gDNA that made up the material.

How the authors handled the data: Estimation of nucleated cell counts relied on the amplification of reference gene primers. The repertoire was sequenced with immunoSEQ multiplex PCR; TCRdb's copy has only in-frame clones and lacks some. V, J and clone size derive from that table, while D and trimming were established from the DNA sequence. The sample records 5,500 to 6,000 clones, almost 90% being singletons. The specimen was peripheral blood. The sequence was obtained from a man aged 60-69 years with acute or convalescent COVID-19.

The CDR3 reads CASSHGTRSTDTQYF. CDR3 bases: TGTGCCAGCTCACATGGGACTAGGAGCACAGATACGCAGTATTTT. The chain links TRBV18 to TRBJ2-3; TRBD2 aligns across 8 bases. CDR3 size: 15 residues. Germline-derived CDR1 and CDR2 are KGHSH and LQKENI. With 4 bases clipped from V and 0 bases from J, the junction kept 3 bases outside the gene matches.